What follows is one T cell receptor beta chain and its context. CDR3 size: 17 residues. The germline V gene has CDR1 SEHNR and CDR2 FQNEAQ (reference sequence). These data come from a study of CXCR3-negative and CXCR3-positive naive CD8 T cells. In preparing the TRB cDNA libraries, 5' RACE with UMI labels was used. TCRdb reprocessed the 5' RACE reads, keeping one entry per CDR3 protein, no DNA. Here the sample table reports fewer than 80,000 distinct CDR3 sequences. The genes are TRBV7-9 and TRBJ2-1. The sequence was collected from a human donor in good health. Some clones in this sample may be carry-over from other donors' samples. The sample was naive CXCR3- CD8+ T cells from blood. Subset specified: CD45RO-CCR7+CD27+CD95- naive CD8+ T cells lacking CXCR3 (TNR3-). The chain's CDR3 is CASSLLSGYNSYNEQFF.